Sequencing of this TCR beta chain was carried out in a study of cytomegalovirus exposure and HLA in healthy donors. PCR amplification relied on 60 Vbeta primers (plus 13 Jbeta primers). This table comes from immunoSEQ multiplex PCR, and its TCRdb copy is limited to in-frame clones, with some not included. The sample has 75,000 to 90,000 clones; over 75% are singletons. CDR3 length equals 19 residues. Trimming took off 6 bases at V and 0 bases at J, with 24 bases between the two ends. The germline V gene encodes CDR1 MNHEY and CDR2 SMNVEV (reference sequence). Study-wide results and caveats: Being indistinguishable, some V segments were excluded, TRBV6-2 and TRBV6-3 among them. Being productive about 87% or about 30% of the time was typical of most TCR beta V segments in an earlier analysis. The Asian-associated ancestry cluster reportedly had fewer N-insertions than the approximately 670-donor mean in a later analysis.

Comments on this clone: Antigen unknown.

The rearrangement uses TRBV27 and TRBJ1-3, with a weak D call TRBD1 (5 bases). The origin of this receptor is a middle-aged man in good health and CMV-seronegative. Sequencing was performed on PBMCs. The CDR3 loop reads CASRLRVLVALSSGNTIYF. CDR3 DNA sequence: TGTGCCAGCAGGCTCAGGGTGCTCGTGGCTTTAAGCTCTGGAAACACCATATATTTT.